One TCR beta chain is described in this entry. This clonotype is medium-sized (0.01 to 0.1%) in its sample. Its target antigen remains unknown. Base-call qualities are not available, and no considerably larger clone is one nucleotide away. Per the germline V gene, SGDLS is the CDR1 and YYNGEE is the CDR2. The CDR3 runs 12 amino acids, cysteine and phenylalanine included. The CDR3 DNA has 36 bases and is translated from base 1. V and J are truncated by 5 bases and 6 bases respectively, leaving an intervening sequence of 12 bases. The reads were generated on an Illumina HiSeq 2500. TCR beta libraries were prepared by quantitative 5'-RACE with molecular barcodes. As for the original processing: A new computational method based on a probabilistic model of VDJ rearrangement was used to identify disease-linked TCR variants. TCRdb handled the public reads itself, with Q25 trimming in fastp and clone calling in MiXCR, and kept productive beta chains. Merged by CDR3 protein, the rows form single entries marked with the most common genes and DNA. The V and J calls and clone size come from TCRdb's table, not from the authors' own analysis. The sample includes 10,000 to 15,000 distinct CDR3 sequences, with 2.8% observed a single time. The ten most abundant clones make up approximately 10% of the sample.

This specimen belongs to a study of CD8 T cells in ankylosing spondylitis (dated by TCRdb to 2016 to 2017). For the wider study: To find TCR variants linked to disease, the study profiled T cell receptor beta repertoires in ankylosing spondylitis patients and healthy donors. Samples of peripheral blood were taken, and for ankylosing spondylitis patients, synovial fluid was collected as well. The full study cohort was made up of 25 ankylosing spondylitis patients and approximately 100 healthy donors. Broad study findings and their caveats: Some motif variants were previously reported in synovial fluid and blood of reactive arthritis patients, suggesting common disease-initiation mechanisms. Blood from ankylosing spondylitis patients appeared to be characterized by a TCR beta motif made up of fewer than ten highly homologous amino acid variants. In peripheral blood, the disease-linked clones were found at relatively low frequencies and had a CD8+ phenotype. The disease-linked clones were reported to be significantly enriched in matched synovial fluid samples from ankylosing spondylitis patients.

Material: blood, either unsorted or a sorted T cell fraction (not recorded which). The TCR originated in a male donor with ankylosing spondylitis or in good health (not recorded which). The V and J segments used are TRBV9 and TRBJ2-7; the D gene is perhaps TRBD1, from 5 matching bases. The DNA reads as follows: TGTGCCAGCAGGTCCAGACAGAGCGAGCAGTACTTC. It is translated as CASRSRQSEQYF. Here the CDR3 is joined to the reference TRBV9 and TRBJ2-7 genes, and the full variable domain is: DSGVTQTPKHLITATGQRVTLRCSPRSGDLSVYWYQQSLDQGLQFLIQYYNGEERAKGNILERFSAQQFPDLHSELNLSSLELGDSALYFCASRSRQSEQYFGPGTRLTVT.